This T cell receptor (beta chain) was sequenced for a study of shared clonotypes between healthy human individuals. Overall study results and limits: In general, naive subsets displayed greater estimated richness than memory subsets did.

The CDR3 runs to 13 residues. With 4 bases removed from V and 0 bases from J, the gap between germline ends came to 7 bases. Germline loops: CDR1 SGHRS, CDR2 YFSETQ. To note about this clone: Its antigen is not known.

Libraries were prepared by immunoSEQ multiplex PCR; TCRdb keeps only in-frame clonotypes and omits some of them. The data contain some 660,000 clones, roughly 72% of them singletons. This sequence joins TRBV5-1 and TRBJ2-5; no reliable D call. The source of this sequence is a woman aged 30 to 39 in good health. The sequencing input was memory CD4+ T cells sorted from blood. Subset of the sample: CD45RA-negative fraction. CDR3 residues: CASSPAYQETQYF. CDR3 bases: TGCGCCAGCAGCCCGGCGTACCAAGAGACCCAGTACTTC.